This TCR beta chain emerged from a study of T cell responses to AZD1222 COVID-19 vaccine. Study-wide findings and caveats: Nearly half of the spike-specific TCRs reportedly recognize variant regions that carry no mutations. Clonal diversity was possibly underestimated, and the donors were mostly white British, with more females.

Regarding this clone: Its specificity is not known.

Per germline, CDR1 KGHSH and CDR2 LQKENI. CDR3 length: 16 residues. V lost 2 bases and J lost 2, with 15 bases in between. The repertoire was sequenced with immunoSEQ multiplex PCR; TCRdb's copy has only in-frame clones and lacks some. Of under 150,000 clones listed, roughly nine tenths are singletons. The receptor was isolated from an adult who received the AZD1222 COVID-19 vaccine. V gene TRBV18 combines with J gene TRBJ1-1; tentatively, D is TRBD1 (6 bases). The sample consisted of peripheral blood, taken 28 days after the second AZD1222 dose. In DNA, the CDR3 is TGTGCCAGCTCACCAGGGAGGGGGGACCTCAACACTGAAGCTTTCTTT. This codes for CASSPGRGDLNTEAFF.